The 5 T cell receptor beta chains below come from one sample, sequenced in a study of shared T cell receptors in the human thymus. The repertoire was sequenced with immunoSEQ multiplex PCR; TCRdb's copy has only in-frame clones and lacks some. In the table there are over 450,000 clones, about 80% of which are singletons. This sample was shared with a second study, whose subject was human thymus T cells.

The specimen sequenced was thymocytes. The receptors come from a boy less than two years old with a congenital heart defect.

This clone showed up just a few times. The chain carries TRBV28 and TRBJ1-1, with 7 positions matching TRBD1. Losses at the gene ends were 6 bases for V and 1 base for J; bases not matched to a gene: 5. Germline V gene lookup returns CDR1 MDHEN and CDR2 SYDVKM. The CDR3 consists of 14 residues. CDR3 loop: CASRDRAPNTEAFF. In nucleotides, the CDR3 is TGTGCCAGCAGAGACAGGGCGCCGAACACTGAAGCTTTCTTT.

This clone was seen only once. V usage is TRBV28 and J usage is TRBJ1-1; 10 nucleotides align to TRBD1. Germline V gene sequence: CDR1 MDHEN, CDR2 SYDVKM. The CDR3 covers 17 residues. J was trimmed by 1 base and V by 0 bases; bases with no gene match: 5. The CDR3 DNA reads TGTGCCAGCAGTTTATGCAAACGGACAGGGGGGAACACTGAAGCTTTCTTT. Translated: CASSLCKRTGGNTEAFF.

As concerns this clone: Germline is not matched at one junction end, which may reflect a read error. The chain links TRBV4-1 to TRBJ2-7, with 10 bases that match TRBD2. The germline gives CDR1 MGHRA, CDR2 YSYEKL. The CDR3 is made up of 18 amino acids. CDR3 nucleotides: TGCGCCAGCACCCAACGAGGCCACCGGACTAGCGGTTCCTACGAGCAGTACTTC. Translating gives CASTQRGHRTSGSYEQYF.

This chain connects TRBV6-1 to TRBJ1-2, with D uncertain. CDR3 length: 15 residues. The V end was cut by 6 bases, the J end by 8 bases, with 22 bases between. Germline CDR1 MNHNS, CDR2 SASEGT. Here the CDR3 reads CASSDKTPYGRGYTF. CDR3 sequence (DNA): TGTGCCAGCAGCGATAAGACACCCTACGGCAGGGGCTACACCTTC.

The chain combines TRBV7-2 with TRBJ2-3; 11 bases fit TRBD2. V was pared by 1 base and J by 4 bases, with 7 bases of the junction left unmatched. CDR3 size: 17 residues. Germline V CDR1 and CDR2: SGHTA, FQGNSA. The DNA for the CDR3 is TGTGCCAGCAGCTTAGTGTTTAGCGGGAGGGCCCCAGATACGCAGTATTTT. This translates into CASSLVFSGRAPDTQYF.